This T cell receptor (beta chain) appears in the sequencing data of a study of OX40 agonist ivuxolimab in advanced cancers. Study details: At doses from 0.01 to 10 mg/kg, patients were given intravenous ivuxolimab every 2 weeks. Study conclusions and caveats: The CD4+ and CD8+ T cells in the blood had expanded clonally by week 6 at 0.1 to 3.0 mg/kg. The study found among the lowest clonal expansion in partial responders at 0.1-3.0 mg/kg.

TCRdb's copy holds only in-frame clones and misses some; the assay was immunoSEQ multiplex PCR. The data contain some 82,000 clones, about 86% of them seen just once; the ten biggest clones take up 0.65% to 0.95%. On this clone itself: Its antigen is not known.

A history of autoimmune disease or systemic immunosuppression excluded patients. Trimming took 5 bases from V and 6 from J; bases not matched to a gene: 12. CDR1 is SGHVS and CDR2 is FQNEAQ in the germline V gene. The CDR3 extends over 16 amino acids. The starting material was CD4+ or CD8+ T cells sorted from blood, obtained in a trial of the OX40 agonist ivuxolimab. The genes are TRBV7-8 and TRBJ2-4, with TRBD2 matching 8 bases. The clonotype was recovered from an adult with an advanced solid tumor such as melanoma, head and neck, liver or kidney cancer. CDR3 residues: CASSPLGGAGVNIQYF. In nucleotides, the CDR3 is TGTGCCAGCAGCCCACTGGGGGGAGCGGGAGTAAACATTCAGTACTTC.